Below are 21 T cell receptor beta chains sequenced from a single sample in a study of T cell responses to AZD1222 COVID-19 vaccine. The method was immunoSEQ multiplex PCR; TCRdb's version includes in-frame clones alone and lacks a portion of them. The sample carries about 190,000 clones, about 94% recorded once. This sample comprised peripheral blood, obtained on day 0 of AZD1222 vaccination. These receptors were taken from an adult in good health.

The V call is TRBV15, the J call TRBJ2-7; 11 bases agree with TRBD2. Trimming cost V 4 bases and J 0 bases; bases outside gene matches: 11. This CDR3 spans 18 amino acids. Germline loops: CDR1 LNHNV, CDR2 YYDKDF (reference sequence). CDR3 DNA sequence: TGTGCCACCAGCACCCTTGGGACTAGCGGTGTCTACTCCTACGAGCAGTACTTC. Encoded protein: CATSTLGTSGVYSYEQYF.

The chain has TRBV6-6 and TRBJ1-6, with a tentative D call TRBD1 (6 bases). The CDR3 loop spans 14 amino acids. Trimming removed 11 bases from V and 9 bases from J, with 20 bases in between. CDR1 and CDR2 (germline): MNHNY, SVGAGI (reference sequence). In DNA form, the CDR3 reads TGTGCCTCCGGGTTCGGGGGCCTTGGTTCACCCCTCCACTTT. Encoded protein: CASGFGGLGSPLHF.

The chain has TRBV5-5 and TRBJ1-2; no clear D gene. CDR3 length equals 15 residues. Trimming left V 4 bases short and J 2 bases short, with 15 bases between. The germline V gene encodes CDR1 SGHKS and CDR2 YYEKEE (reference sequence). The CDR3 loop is CASSHQDSINYGYTF. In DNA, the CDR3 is TGTGCCAGCAGCCACCAGGACTCTATCAACTATGGCTACACCTTC.

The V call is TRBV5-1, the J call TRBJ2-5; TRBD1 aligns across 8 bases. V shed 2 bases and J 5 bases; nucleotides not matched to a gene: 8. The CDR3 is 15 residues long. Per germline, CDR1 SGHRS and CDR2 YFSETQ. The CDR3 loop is CASSLQGQGPETQYF. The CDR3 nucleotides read TGCGCCAGCAGCTTACAAGGACAGGGCCCGGAGACCCAGTACTTC.

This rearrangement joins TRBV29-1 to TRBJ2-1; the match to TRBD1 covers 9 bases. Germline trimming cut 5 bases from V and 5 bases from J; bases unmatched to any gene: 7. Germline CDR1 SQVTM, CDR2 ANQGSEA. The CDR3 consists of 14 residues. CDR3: CSVKGTGGNNEQFF. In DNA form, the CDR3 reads TGCAGCGTTAAAGGAACAGGGGGCAACAATGAGCAGTTCTTC.

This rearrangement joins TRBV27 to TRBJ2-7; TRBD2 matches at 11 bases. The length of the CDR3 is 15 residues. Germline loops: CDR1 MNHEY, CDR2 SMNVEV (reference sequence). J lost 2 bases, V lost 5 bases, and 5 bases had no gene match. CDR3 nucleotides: TGTGCCAGCAGTCTGACTAGCGGGGCTGCCTACGAGCAGTACTTC. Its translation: CASSLTSGAAYEQYF.

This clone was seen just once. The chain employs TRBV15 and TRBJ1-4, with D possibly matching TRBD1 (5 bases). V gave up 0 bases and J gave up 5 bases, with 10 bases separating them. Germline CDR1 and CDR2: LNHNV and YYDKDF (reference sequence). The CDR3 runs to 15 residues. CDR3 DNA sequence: TGTGCCACCAGCAGAGAAGGCAGGGAGAATGAAAAACTGTTTTTT. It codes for CATSREGRENEKLFF.

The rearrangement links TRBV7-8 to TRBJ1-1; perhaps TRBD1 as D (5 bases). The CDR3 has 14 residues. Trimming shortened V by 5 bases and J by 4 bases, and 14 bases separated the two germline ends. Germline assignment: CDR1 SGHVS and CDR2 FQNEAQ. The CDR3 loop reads CASSQTDSSTEAFF. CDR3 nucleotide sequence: TGTGCCAGCAGCCAGACCGACAGTTCCACTGAAGCTTTCTTT. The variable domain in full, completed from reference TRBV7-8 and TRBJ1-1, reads GAGVSQSPRYKVAKRGQDVALRCDPISGHVSLFWYQQALGQGPEFLTYFQNEAQLDKSGLPSDRFFAERPEGSVSTLKIQRTQQEDSAVYLCASSQTDSSTEAFFGQGTRLTVV.

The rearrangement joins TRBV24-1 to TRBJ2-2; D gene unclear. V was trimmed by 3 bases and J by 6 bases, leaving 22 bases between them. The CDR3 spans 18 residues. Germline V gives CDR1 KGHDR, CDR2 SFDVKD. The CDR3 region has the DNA TGTGCCACCAGTGATCAAATGAGCTTTGGGCGACGGGCCGGGGAGCTGTTTTTT. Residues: CATSDQMSFGRRAGELFF.

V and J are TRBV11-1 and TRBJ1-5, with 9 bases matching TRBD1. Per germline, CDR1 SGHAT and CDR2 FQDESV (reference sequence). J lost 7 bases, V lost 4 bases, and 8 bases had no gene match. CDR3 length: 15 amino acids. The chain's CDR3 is CASSWDRERGQPQHF. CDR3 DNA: TGTGCCAGCAGCTGGGACAGGGAGAGGGGACAGCCCCAGCATTTT.

In DNA form, the CDR3 reads TGTGCCAGCAGTTACGGGCAGGGGGCTAGAAGCTATGGCTACACCTTC. This translates into CASSYGQGARSYGYTF. The J gene is TRBJ1-2, the V gene TRBV6-6, with TRBD1 matching over 8 bases. The CDR3 extends over 16 amino acids. Germline CDR1 and CDR2: MNHNY and SVGAGI (reference sequence). The V and J ends lost 2 bases and 4 bases, in that order; junction bases with no gene match: 9.

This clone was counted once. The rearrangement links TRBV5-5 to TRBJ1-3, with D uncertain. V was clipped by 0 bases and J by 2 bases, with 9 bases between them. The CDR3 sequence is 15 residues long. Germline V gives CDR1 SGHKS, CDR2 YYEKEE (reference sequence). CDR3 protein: CASSLAEGTGNTIYF. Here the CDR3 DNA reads TGTGCCAGCAGCTTGGCCGAAGGGACTGGAAACACCATATATTTT.

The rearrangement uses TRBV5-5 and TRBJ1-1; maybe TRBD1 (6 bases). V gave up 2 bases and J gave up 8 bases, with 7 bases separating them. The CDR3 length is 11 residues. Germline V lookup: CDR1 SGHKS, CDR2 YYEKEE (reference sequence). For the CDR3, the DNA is TGTGCCAGCAGCTTTGACAGGGAAGCTTTCTTT. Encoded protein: CASSFDREAFF.

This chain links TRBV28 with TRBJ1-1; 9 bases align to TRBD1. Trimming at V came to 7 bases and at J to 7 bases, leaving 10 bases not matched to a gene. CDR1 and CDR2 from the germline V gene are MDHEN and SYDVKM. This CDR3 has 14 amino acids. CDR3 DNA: TGTGCCAGCACTCCACCGGGACAGGGCTTTGAAGCTTTCTTT. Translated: CASTPPGQGFEAFF.

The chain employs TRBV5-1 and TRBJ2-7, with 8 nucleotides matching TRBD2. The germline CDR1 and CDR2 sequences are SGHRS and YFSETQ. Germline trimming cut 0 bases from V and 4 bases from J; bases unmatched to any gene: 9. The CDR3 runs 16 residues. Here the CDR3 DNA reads TGCGCCAGCAGCTTGGTCCCAGCGGGAGAAGGGTACGAGCAGTACTTC. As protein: CASSLVPAGEGYEQYF.

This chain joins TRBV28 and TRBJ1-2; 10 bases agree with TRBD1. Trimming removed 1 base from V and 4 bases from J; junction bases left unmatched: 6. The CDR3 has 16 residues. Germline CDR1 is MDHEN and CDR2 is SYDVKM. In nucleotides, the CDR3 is TGTGCCAGCAGTTTATCCGGGACAGGGGAGTTCTATGGCTACACCTTC. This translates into CASSLSGTGEFYGYTF.

CDR3 region: CASRNGGGGDTQYF. The CDR3 DNA is TGTGCCAGCCGAAACGGGGGTGGGGGCGATACGCAGTATTTT. J is TRBJ2-3 and V is TRBV3-1 (or the pseudogene TRBV3-2), with D tentatively TRBD1 or TRBD2 (6 bases each). Germline assignment: CDR1 LGHDT and CDR2 YNNKEL (reference sequence). The V end lost 8 bases, the J end lost 6 bases, and 18 bases lay between the germline ends. The length of the CDR3 is 14 residues.

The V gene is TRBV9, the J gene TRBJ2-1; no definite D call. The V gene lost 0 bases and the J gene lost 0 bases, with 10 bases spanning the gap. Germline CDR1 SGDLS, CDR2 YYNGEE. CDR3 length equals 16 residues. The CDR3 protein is CASSVGIAPSYNEQFF. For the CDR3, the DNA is TGTGCCAGCAGCGTAGGGATCGCCCCCTCCTACAATGAGCAGTTCTTC.

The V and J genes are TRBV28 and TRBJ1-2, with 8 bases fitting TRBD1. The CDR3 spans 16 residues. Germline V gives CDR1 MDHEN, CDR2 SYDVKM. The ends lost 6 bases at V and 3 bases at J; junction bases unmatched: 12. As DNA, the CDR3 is TGTGCCAGCAGCTCTCGGGACAGGAGATACTACTATGGCTACACCTTC. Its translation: CASSSRDRRYYYGYTF.

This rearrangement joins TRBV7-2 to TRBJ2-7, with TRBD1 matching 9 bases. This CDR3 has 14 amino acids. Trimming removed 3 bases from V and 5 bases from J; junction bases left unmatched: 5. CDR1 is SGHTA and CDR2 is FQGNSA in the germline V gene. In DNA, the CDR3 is TGTGCCAGCAGCTTTTACAGGGGGCTCGACGAGCAGTACTTC. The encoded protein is CASSFYRGLDEQYF.

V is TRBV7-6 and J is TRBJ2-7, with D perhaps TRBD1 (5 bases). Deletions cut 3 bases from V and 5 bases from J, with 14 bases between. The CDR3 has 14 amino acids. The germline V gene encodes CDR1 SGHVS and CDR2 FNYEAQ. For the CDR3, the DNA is TGTGCCAGCAGCTTCCGGGCCAGGGTGGACGAGCAGTACTTC. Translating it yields CASSFRARVDEQYF.